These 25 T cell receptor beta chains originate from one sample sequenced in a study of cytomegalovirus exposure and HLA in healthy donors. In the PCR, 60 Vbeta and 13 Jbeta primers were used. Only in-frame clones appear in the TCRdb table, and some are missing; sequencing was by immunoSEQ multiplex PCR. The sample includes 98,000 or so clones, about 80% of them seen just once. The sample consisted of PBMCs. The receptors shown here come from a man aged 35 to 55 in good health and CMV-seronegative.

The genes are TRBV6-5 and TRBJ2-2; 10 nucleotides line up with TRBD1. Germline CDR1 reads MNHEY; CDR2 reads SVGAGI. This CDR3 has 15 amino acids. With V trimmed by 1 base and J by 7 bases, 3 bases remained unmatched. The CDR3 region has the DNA TGTGCCAGCAGTTACTTGGGACAGGGGAACGGGGAGCTGTTTTTT. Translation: CASSYLGQGNGELFF.

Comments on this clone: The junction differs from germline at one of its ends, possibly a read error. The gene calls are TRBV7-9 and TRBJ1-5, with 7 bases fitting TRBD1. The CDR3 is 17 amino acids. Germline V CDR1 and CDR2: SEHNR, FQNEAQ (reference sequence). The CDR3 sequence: CSSSLVWGGATGEPQHF. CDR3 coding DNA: TGTTCCAGCAGCTTAGTGTGGGGCGGGGCCACAGGGGAGCCCCAGCATTTT.

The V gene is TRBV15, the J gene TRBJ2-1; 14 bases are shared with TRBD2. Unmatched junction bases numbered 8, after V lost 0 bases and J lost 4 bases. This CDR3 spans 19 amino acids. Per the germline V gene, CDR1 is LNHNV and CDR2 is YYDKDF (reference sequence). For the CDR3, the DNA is TGTGCCACCAGCAGAGATGTCCGGGGACTAGCGGGAGTATACAATGAGCAGTTCTTC. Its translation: CATSRDVRGLAGVYNEQFF.

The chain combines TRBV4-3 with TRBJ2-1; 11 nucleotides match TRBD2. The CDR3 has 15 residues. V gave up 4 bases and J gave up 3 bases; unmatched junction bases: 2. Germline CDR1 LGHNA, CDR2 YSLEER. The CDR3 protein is CASSPGTSGYNEQFF. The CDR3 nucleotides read TGCGCCAGCAGCCCCGGGACTAGCGGCTACAATGAGCAGTTCTTC.

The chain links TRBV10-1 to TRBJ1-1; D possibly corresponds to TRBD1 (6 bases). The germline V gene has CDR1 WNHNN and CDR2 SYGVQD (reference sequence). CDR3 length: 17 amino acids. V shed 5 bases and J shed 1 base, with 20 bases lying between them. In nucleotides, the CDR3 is TGCGCCAGCAGTCCTATCGGGGGGGCGGCAAAGAACACTGAAGCTTTCTTT. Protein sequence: CASSPIGGAAKNTEAFF.

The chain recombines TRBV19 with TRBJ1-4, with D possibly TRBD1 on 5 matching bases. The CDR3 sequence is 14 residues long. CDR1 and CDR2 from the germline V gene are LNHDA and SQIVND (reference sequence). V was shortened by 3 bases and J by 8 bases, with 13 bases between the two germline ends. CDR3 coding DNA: TGTGCCAGTAGTATCCGGGGGAGTAGCGAAAAACTGTTTTTT. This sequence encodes CASSIRGSSEKLFF.

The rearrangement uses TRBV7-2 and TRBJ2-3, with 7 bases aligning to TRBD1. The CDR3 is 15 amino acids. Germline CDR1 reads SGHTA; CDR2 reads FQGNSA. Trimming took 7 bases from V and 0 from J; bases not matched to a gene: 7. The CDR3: CASTYGTVSTDTQYF. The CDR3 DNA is TGTGCCAGCACCTACGGGACAGTTAGCACAGATACGCAGTATTTT.

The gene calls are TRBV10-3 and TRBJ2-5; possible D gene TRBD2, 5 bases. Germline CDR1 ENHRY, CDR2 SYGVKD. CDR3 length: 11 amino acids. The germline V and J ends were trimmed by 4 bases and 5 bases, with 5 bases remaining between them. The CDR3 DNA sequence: TGTGCCATCAGTGGAGGGGAGACCCAGTACTTC. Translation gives CAISGGETQYF.

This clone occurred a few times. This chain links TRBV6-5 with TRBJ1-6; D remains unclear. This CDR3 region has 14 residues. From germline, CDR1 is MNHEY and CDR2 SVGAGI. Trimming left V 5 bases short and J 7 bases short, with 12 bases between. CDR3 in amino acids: CASSKAGHNSPLHF. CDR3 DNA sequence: TGTGCCAGCAGTAAGGCAGGCCACAATTCACCCCTCCACTTT.

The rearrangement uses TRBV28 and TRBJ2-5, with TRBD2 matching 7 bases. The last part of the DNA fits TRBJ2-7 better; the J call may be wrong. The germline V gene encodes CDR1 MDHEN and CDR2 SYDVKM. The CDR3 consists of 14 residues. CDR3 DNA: TGTGCCAGCACGGAGGGAGGGCCCTCCTACGAGCAGTACTTC. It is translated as CASTEGGPSYEQYF.

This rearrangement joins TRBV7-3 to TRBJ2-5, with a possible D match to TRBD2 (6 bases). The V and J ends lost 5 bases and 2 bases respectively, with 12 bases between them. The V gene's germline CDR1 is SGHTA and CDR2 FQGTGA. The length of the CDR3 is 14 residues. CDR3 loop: CASSPTGTQETQYF. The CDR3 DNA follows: TGTGCCAGCAGCCCAACCGGGACTCAAGAGACCCAGTACTTC.

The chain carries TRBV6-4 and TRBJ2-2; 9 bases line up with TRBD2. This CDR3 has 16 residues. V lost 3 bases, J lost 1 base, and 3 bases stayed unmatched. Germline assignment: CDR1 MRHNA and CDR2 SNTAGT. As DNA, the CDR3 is TGTGCCAGCAGTGAGCTAGCGGGGATGAACACCGGGGAGCTGTTTTTT. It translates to CASSELAGMNTGELFF.

Here the CDR3 reads CASSLAIRQHGYTF. The CDR3 coding sequence is TGCGCCAGCAGCTTGGCCATCAGGCAACATGGCTACACCTTC. V usage is TRBV5-1 and J usage is TRBJ1-2; D is undetermined. V was shortened by 0 bases and J by 6 bases, with 12 bases between the two germline ends. Germline CDR1 and CDR2: SGHRS and YFSETQ. The CDR3 contains 14 residues.

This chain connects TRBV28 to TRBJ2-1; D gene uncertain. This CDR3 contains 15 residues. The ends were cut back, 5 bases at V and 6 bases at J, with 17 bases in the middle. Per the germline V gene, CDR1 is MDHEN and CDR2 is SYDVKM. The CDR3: CASSTTALVLNEQFF. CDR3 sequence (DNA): TGTGCCAGCAGTACTACTGCGTTGGTTCTCAATGAGCAGTTCTTC.

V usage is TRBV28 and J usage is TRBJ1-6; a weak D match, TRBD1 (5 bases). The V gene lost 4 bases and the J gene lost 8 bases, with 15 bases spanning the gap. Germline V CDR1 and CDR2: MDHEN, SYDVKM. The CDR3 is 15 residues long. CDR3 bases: TGTGCCAGCAGTTCCACGGGACGGGGGTATTCACCCCTCCACTTT. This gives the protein CASSSTGRGYSPLHF.

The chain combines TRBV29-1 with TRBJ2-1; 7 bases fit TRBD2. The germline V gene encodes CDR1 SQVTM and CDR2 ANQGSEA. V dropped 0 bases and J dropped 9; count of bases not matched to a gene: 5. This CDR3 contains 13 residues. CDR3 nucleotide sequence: TGCAGCGTTGAAGAAACTAGCGTCCGTGAGCAGTTCTTC. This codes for CSVEETSVREQFF.

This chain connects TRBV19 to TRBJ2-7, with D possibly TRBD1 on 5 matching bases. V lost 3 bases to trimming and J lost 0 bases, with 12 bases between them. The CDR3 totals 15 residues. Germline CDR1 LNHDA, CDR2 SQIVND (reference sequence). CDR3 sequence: CASSIGQGPSYEQYF. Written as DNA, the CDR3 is TGTGCCAGTAGTATCGGGCAGGGCCCCTCCTACGAGCAGTACTTC.

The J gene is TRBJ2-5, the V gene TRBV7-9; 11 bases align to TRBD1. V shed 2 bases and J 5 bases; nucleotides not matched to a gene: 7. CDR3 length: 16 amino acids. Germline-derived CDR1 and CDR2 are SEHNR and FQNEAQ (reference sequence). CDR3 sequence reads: CASSLPGTGGFETQYF. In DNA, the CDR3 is TGTGCCAGCAGCTTACCCGGGACAGGGGGATTTGAGACCCAGTACTTC. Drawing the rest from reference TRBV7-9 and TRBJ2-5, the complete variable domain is DTGVSQNPRHKITKRGQNVTFRCDPISEHNRLYWYRQTLGQGPEFLTYFQNEAQLEKSRLLSDRFSAERPKGSFSTLEIQRTEQGDSAMYLCASSLPGTGGFETQYFGPGTRLLVL.

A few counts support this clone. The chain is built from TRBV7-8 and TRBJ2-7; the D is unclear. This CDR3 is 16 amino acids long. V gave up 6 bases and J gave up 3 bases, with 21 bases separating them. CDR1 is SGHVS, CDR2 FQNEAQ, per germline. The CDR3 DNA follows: TGTGCCAGCAGAGCCTTCACTGAGTTTCAAGACTACGAGCAGTACTTC. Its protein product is CASRAFTEFQDYEQYF.

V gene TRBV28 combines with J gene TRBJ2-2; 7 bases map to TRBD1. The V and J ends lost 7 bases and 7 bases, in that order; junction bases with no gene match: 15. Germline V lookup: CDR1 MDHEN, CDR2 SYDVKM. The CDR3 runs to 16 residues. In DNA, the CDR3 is TGTGCCAGCACACAACTCAGGGGGTTTTATAACGGGGAGCTGTTTTTT. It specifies CASTQLRGFYNGELFF.

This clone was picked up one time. CDR3 region: CASSYYRTMNTEAFF. Here the CDR3 DNA reads TGTGCCAGCAGTTACTACAGAACCATGAACACTGAAGCTTTCTTT. The chain employs TRBV6-5 and TRBJ1-1; D is uncertain. Looked up from germline, CDR1 is MNHEY and CDR2 is SVGAGI. The CDR3 is 15 amino acids. V was pared by 1 base and J by 0 bases, with 9 bases between.

This chain's CDR3 is CSARGGGNEKLFF. The CDR3 bases are TGCAGCGCCCGCGGGGGTGGGAATGAAAAACTGTTTTTT. The chain combines TRBV29-1 with TRBJ1-4, with TRBD1 as a possible D gene (5 bases). V dropped 7 bases and J dropped 5 bases, with 14 bases sitting between them. The length of the CDR3 is 13 residues. Germline-derived CDR1 and CDR2 are SQVTM and ANQGSEA.

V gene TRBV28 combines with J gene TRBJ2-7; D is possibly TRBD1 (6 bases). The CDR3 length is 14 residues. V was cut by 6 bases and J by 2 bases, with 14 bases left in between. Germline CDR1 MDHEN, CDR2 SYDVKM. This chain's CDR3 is CASSKTGYAYEQYF. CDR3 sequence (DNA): TGTGCCAGCAGCAAAACAGGGTACGCCTACGAGCAGTACTTC.

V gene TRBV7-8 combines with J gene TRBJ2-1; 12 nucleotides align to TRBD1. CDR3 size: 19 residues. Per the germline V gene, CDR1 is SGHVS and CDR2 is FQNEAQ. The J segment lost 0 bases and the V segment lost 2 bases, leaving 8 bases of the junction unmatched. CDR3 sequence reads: CASSLRDRGRESSYNEQFF. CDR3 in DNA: TGTGCCAGCAGCTTAAGGGACAGGGGGCGCGAAAGCTCCTACAATGAGCAGTTCTTC.

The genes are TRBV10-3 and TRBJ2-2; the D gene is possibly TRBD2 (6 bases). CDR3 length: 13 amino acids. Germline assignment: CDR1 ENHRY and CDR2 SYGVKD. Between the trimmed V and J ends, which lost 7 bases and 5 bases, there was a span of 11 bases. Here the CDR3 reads CAITRDSTGELFF. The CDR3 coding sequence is TGTGCCATCACACGGGACTCTACCGGGGAGCTGTTTTTT.